This TCR beta chain was found in a study of vaccination and CD4 T cells after COVID-19 (dated by TCRdb to between 2022 and 2023). Study-wide context: Convalescent patients had a positive SARS-CoV-2 result on nasal swab PCR, and of these patients, 8 or 9 had mild disease and one had severe disease. The convalescent cohort comprised six males and four females, including two Hispanic individuals, seven Caucasians, two Asians and one multiracial person. Participants got two doses of the Pfizer-BioNTech BNT162b2 vaccine (n=8) or two doses of the Moderna mRNA-1273 vaccine (n=2). Culture stimuli were overlapping spike peptide pools from SARS-CoV-2 and from the common cold coronaviruses HCoV-NL63, HCoV-OC43 and HCoV-229E. Post-vaccine blood samples were obtained a median of around 74 days after the second vaccine dose, with a range of about 12 to 241 days. In approximately ten COVID-19 convalescent patients and a few infection-naive healthy vaccine recipients, the spike-specific CD4+ TCR repertoire before mRNA vaccination was compared with the repertoire after mRNA vaccination. Post-COVID blood samples were collected from convalescent patients a median of roughly 100 days after diagnosis, with a range of about 35 to 180 days. In control cultures, a CEFX viral epitope pool was used as positive control, an HIV-1 Nef peptide pool was used as negative control, or no peptide was added. Study-wide findings and limitations: An increase in the median number of SARS-CoV-2-reactive clonotypes from some 20 after infection to about 39 after vaccination was observed, but the change was not found to be significant. The number of convalescent patients in the study was relatively small, and the study did not examine early timepoints following natural infection. In convalescent patients, nearly all vaccine-specific clones (304 of 307) were found to be mono-reactive for SARS-CoV-2 spike rather than cross-reactive with common cold coronaviruses. In convalescent patients, a median approximately 90% of post-vaccine SARS-CoV-2-reactive clones were detected only after vaccination, suggesting vaccine-specific priming.

Library preparation used PCR. TCR sequencing of DNA from cultured CD4+ T cells used the Oncomine TCR Beta short-read assay at the Johns Hopkins FTIC core. The QIAamp micro DNA kit was used to extract genomic DNA from the cultured CD4+ T cells. The Oncomine TCR Beta libraries from cultured CD4+ T cells were pooled using unique dual indexes and then sequenced on an Illumina iSeq 100. Concerning the study's data processing: Non-productive sequences were removed, and CDR3s that did not start with C, did not end with F or W, or were shorter than 7 amino acids were discarded. Antigen-specific clonotypes were identified using the MANAFEST web application through comparison of peptide-stimulated wells with reference and other culture wells. To be called positive, a clone needed an FDR below 0.05, an odds ratio above 5, and a productive frequency above 0.1% in at least two of three replicate wells. A clonotype was classed as cross-reactive if the clonotype showed significant expansion both in SARS-CoV-2 spike wells and in at least one common cold coronavirus spike condition. Similarity between CDR3 sequences was evaluated in R version 3.6.1 using Levenshtein distances (stringdist) and unrooted phylogenetic trees (ape). TCRdb redid the processing of the public reads, applying fastp at Q25 and MiXCR, and retained in-frame beta chains. All rows with the same CDR3 protein become a single entry with the most common DNA and genes. It is TCRdb's table, rather than the study itself, that gives the V and J calls and clone size. For this sample there are 12,000 to 15,000 distinct CDR3 sequences; about 55% appear just once. The ten largest clones capture 10% of the sample.

With regard to this clonotype: What this receptor recognizes is not known. The record has no base qualities; no much larger clone is one base away.

Taken from the germline V gene, the CDR1 and CDR2 loops are ENHRY and SYGVKD. The germline ends are 10 bases apart after V is trimmed by 2 bases and J by 2 bases. The CDR3 holds 16 amino acids from the cysteine to the phenylalanine. Only the CDR3 part of the read is kept: 48 bases, read in frame from the first base. The treatment or condition label corresponds to: approximately 9-day PBMC culture with coronavirus spike peptide pools or control peptides (ViraFEST assay). To expand antigen-specific T cells with peptide pools and then pick out the expanded clonotypes through TCR sequencing, the study relied on the ViraFEST assay. The convalescent patients' positive SARS-CoV-2 PCR tests fell between March and December 2020, which was before the Alpha, Beta and Delta variants emerged in the United States. Each well held 2 million or so PBMCs cultured in IMDM containing roughly 5% human AB serum and approximately 9.8 IU/ml IL-2, with roughly 10 ug/ml peptide pools added. Half of the culture medium was replaced with fresh IL-2-containing medium on days 3 and 7. Once the cells had been in culture for roughly 11 days, the EasySep CD4+ T cell isolation kit was used to isolate CD4+ T cells by negative selection. PBMCs were separated from whole blood using Ficoll-Paque Plus gradient centrifugation and then either used fresh or cryopreserved at -140C. Culture conditions were generally each tested in triplicate wells.

The sequencing used CD4+ T cells from blood, cultured in vitro, collected before SARS-CoV-2 vaccination. The receptor was derived from a human donor who had recovered from COVID-19. The chain uses TRBV10-3 and TRBJ1-6; the D gene is perhaps TRBD1, on 6 matching bases. The CDR3 reads as follows: CAISEQGYPYNSPLHF. The DNA sequence is TGTGCCATCAGTGAGCAGGGGTACCCCTATAATTCACCCCTCCACTTT.